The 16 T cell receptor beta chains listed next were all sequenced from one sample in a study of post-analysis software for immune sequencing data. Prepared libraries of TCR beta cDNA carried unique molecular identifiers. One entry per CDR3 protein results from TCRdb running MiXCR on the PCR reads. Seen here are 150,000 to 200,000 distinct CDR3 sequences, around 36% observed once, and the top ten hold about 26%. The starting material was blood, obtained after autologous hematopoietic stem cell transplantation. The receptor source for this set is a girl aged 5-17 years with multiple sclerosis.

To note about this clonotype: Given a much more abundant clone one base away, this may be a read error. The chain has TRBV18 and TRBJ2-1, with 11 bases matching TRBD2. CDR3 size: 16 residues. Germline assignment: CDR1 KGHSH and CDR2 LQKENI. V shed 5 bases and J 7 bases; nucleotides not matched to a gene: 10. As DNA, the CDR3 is TGTGCCAGCTCATCTACTACTAGCGGGAGTTGGAATGAGCAGTTCTTC. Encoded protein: CASSSTTSGSWNEQFF. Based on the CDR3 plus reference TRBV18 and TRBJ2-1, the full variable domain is NAGVMQNPRHLVRRRGQEARLRCSPMKGHSHVYWYRQLPEEGLKFMVYLQKENIIDESGMPKERFSAEFPKEGPSILRIQQVVRGDSAAYFCASSSTTSGSWNEQFFGPGTRLTVL.

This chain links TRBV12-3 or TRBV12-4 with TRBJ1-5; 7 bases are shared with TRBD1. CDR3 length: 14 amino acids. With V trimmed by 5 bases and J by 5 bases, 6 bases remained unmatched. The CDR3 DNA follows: TGTGCCAGCAGTCCTGGGACAGCTTATCAGCCCCAGCATTTT. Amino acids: CASSPGTAYQPQHF.

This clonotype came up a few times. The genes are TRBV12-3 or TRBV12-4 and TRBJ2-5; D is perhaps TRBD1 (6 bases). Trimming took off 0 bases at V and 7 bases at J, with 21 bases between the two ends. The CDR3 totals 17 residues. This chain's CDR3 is CASSLAPLLGARGTQYF. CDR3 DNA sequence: TGTGCCAGCAGTTTAGCGCCCCTTTTGGGAGCCAGGGGGACCCAGTACTTC.

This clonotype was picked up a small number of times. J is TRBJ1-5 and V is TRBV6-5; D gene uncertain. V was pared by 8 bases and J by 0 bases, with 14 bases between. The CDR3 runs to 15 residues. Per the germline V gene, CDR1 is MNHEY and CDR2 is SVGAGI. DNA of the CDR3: TGTGCCAGCCGCTCTACACACGATAGCAATCAGCCCCAGCATTTT. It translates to CASRSTHDSNQPQHF.

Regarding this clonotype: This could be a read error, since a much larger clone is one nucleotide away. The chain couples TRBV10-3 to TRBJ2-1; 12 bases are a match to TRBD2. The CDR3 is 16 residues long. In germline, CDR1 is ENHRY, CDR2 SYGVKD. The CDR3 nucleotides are TGTGCCATCACTGAGACTAGCGGGAGTATCTACAATGGGCAGTTCTTC. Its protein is CAITETSGSIYNGQFF.

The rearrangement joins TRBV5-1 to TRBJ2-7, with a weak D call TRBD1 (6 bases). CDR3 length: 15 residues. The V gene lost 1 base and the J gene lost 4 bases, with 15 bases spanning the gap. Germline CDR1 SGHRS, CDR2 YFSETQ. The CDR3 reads CASSLTGQEDYEQYF. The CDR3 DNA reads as TGCGCCAGCAGCTTGACGGGACAAGAGGATTACGAGCAGTACTTC.

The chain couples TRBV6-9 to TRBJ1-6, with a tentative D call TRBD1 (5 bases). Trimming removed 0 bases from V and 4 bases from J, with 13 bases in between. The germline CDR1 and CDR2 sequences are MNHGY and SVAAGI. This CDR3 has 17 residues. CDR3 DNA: TGTGCCAGCAGTTATTCGGACACGCTCCCTTATAATTCACCCCTCCACTTT. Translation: CASSYSDTLPYNSPLHF.

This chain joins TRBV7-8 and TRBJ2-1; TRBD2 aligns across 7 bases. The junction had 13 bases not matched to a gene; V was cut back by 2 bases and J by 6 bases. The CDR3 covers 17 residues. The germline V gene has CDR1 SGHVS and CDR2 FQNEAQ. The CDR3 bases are TGTGCCAGCAGCTTAAGTGTGGCGGGAGAGGGGTTCAATGAGCAGTTCTTC. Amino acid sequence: CASSLSVAGEGFNEQFF.

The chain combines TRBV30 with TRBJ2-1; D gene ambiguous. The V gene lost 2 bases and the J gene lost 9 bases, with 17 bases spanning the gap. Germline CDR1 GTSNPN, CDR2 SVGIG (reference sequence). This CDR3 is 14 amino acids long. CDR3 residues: CAWSIHADDGEQFF. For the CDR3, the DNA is TGTGCCTGGAGTATCCACGCGGACGACGGTGAGCAGTTCTTC.

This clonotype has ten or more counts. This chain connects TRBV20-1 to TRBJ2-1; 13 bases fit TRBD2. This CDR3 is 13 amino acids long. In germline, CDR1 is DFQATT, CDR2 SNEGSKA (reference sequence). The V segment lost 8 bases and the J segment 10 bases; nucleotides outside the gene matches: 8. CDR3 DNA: TGCAGTTACCGGACTAGCGGGAGTGAGGAGCAGTTCTTC. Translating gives CSYRTSGSEEQFF.

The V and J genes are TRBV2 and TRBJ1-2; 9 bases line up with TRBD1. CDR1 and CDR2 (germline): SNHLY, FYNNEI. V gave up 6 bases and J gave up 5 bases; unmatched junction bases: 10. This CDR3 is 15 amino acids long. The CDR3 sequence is CASSEGQGPLYGYTF. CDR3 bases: TGTGCCAGCAGCGAGGGACAGGGACCGCTATATGGCTACACCTTC.

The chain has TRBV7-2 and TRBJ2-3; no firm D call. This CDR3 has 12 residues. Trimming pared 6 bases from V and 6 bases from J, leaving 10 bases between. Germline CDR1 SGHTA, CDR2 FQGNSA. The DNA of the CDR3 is TGTGCCAGCAGTTTCCTGGCGGATACGCAGTATTTT. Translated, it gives CASSFLADTQYF.

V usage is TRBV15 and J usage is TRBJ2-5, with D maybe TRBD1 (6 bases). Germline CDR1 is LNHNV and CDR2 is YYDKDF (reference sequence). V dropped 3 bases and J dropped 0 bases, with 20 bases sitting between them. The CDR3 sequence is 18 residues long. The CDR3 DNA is TGTGCCACCAGCAGCGGTCCCTCCGGGACAATGTACCAAGAGACCCAGTACTTC. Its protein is CATSSGPSGTMYQETQYF.

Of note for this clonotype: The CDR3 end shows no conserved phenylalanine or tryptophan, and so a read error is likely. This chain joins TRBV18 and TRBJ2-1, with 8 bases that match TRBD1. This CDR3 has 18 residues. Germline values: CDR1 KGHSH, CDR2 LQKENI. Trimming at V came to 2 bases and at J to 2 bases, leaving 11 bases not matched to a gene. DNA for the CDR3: TGTGCCAGCTCACCAAAACGTCCCGGACAGGGCCCCTACAATGAGCAGTTCTTG. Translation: CASSPKRPGQGPYNEQFL.

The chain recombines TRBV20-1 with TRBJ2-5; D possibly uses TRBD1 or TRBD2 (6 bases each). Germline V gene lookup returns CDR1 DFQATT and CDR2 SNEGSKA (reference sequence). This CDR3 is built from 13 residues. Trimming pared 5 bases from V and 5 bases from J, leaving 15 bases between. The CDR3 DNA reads TGCAGTGCTCCCGAGGGGGGCGCGGAGACCCAGTACTTC. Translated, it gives CSAPEGGAETQYF.

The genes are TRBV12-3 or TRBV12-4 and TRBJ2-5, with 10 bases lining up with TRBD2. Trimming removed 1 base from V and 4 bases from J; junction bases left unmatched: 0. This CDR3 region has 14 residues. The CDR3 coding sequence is TGTGCCAGCAGTTTAGAGCGGGAGGGAGAGACCCAGTACTTC. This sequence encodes CASSLEREGETQYF.